This TCR beta chain comes out of a study of CD8 T cells in Susac syndrome. For the study at large: Within the sequenced Susac syndrome patient group, six exhibited active disease and eight were in remission. At the time of blood draw, patients with Susac syndrome were therapy-naive, receiving corticosteroids, or receiving intravenous immunoglobulin alone.

TEMRA cells were enriched by FACS, and CD4+ and CD8+ T cells were negatively isolated. Random-hexamer reverse transcription was applied to about 0.45 to 1 ug RNA. By means of immunoSEQ multiplex PCR, TCR beta CDR3 spanning 54 Vbeta and 13 Jbeta underwent amplification. From the immunoSEQ multiplex PCR reads, TCRdb called clonotypes with MiXCR, one entry per CDR3 protein. The table records approximately 94,000 distinct CDR3 sequences, roughly 96% of them present only once. CDR1 is MNHEY, CDR2 SMNVEV, per germline (reference sequence). With 5 bases clipped from V and 3 bases from J, the junction kept 6 bases outside the gene matches. The length of the CDR3 is 16 residues.

V is TRBV27 and J is TRBJ2-5; 13 bases line up with TRBD2. The sequenced sample consisted of CD8+ T cells from PBMCs. The receptor was isolated from a human donor with Susac syndrome. The CDR3 DNA is TGTGCCAGCAGTGGTTCGGGACTAGCGGGGAAAGAGACCCAGTACTTC. Translating it yields CASSGSGLAGKETQYF.